The entry below gives a single T cell receptor beta chain sequence along with its context. Naive CD8 cells were CD45RO-negative, positively selected for CCR7, excluding terminally differentiated effector memory CD45RA+ cells. The entry originates in a study of shared clonotypes between healthy human individuals. Overall study: Three plates each covered CD4 naive and memory; CD8 naive two, CD8 memory one.

Repertoires were generated with immunoSEQ multiplex PCR, while TCRdb's copy carries only in-frame clones and drops some. The sample lists almost 700,000 clones, about 91% seen once, with approximately 24% in the top ten. From germline, CDR1 is MNHGY and CDR2 SVAAGI. The CDR3 totals 16 residues. J lost 4 bases, V lost 8 bases, and 9 bases had no gene match. The V and J genes are TRBV6-9 and TRBJ2-1, with 12 bases aligning to TRBD2. Sequenced: naive CD8+ T cells sorted from blood. This receptor was identified in a man aged 25-45 years in good health. The CDR3 DNA follows: TGTGCCAGCCCTTTGACTAGCGGGAGACGTTACAATGAGCAGTTCTTC. Translated, it gives CASPLTSGRRYNEQFF.